This T cell receptor beta chain is drawn from a study of blood T cell repertoires in COVID-19 (dated by TCRdb to 2020 to 2022). Notes on the research overall: Samples from collaborators originated in the United States, Italy and Spain and spanned both the acute and convalescent phases of COVID-19. Sample metadata almost always included a de-identified subject ID, COVID-19 status, age in years and sex. The samples were drawn from two sources: the first 160 participants of the ongoing ImmuneRACE study, and 1,254 subjects contributed by 6 global collaborators. Where available, HLA class I and class II types were taken from metadata supplied by the sample provider and were not determined by assay-based typing. The material from the prospective study consisted of cDNA or gDNA derived from T cells, B-cell-depleted T cells, or PBMCs. A freely available public database, intended as a resource for researchers studying the immune response to SARS-CoV-2, is where the repertoires were released. The dataset comprised deeply sampled blood TCRbeta repertoires from subjects exposed to, actively infected with, or recovered from COVID-19.

TCRbeta CDR3 regions were amplified from genomic DNA using the immunoSEQ Assay, a bias-controlled multiplex PCR. The original methods were these. The number of nucleated cells in each sample was estimated by amplification of reference gene primers within the assay. To quantify the absolute abundance of each unique TCRbeta CDR3 rearrangement, sequence reads were collapsed and filtered. Productive Simpson clonality was computed per sample as the square root of Simpson's diversity index over productive rearrangements. This is the immuneACCESS table as TCRdb keeps it, with only in-frame sequences that have V and J called. A part of the clones is gone; compared with another copy, unresolved V genes explain less than half, and the rest is unexplained. V and J calls and clone size are copied from that table; D and trimming were computed from the DNA. This sample has about 220,000 clones in its table, and approximately 86% of those were observed once. The leading ten clones occupy roughly 14% of the sample.

In the prospective study, participants were roughly 18 to 100 years old, resided in 25 or so geographic areas of the United States, and were enrolled through a virtual design. Cohort assignment in the prospective study relied on participant-reported clinical history from a screening survey and a study questionnaire. Mobile phlebotomists in the prospective study collected whole blood, serum and a nasopharyngeal or oropharyngeal swab from every participant. Prospective study participants could optionally give additional blood draws and questionnaires over an approximately two-month period. Prospective study blood samples were shipped either frozen or at room temperature before DNA extraction. Points the paper makes about the study in general: How much clinical and demographic metadata was included differed by source and by participant, and the metadata was provided uncurated.

To note about this clone: Its antigen remains unidentified. Per-base quality was not reported, and no clone a single base away is much larger than it.

There are 16 amino acids in the CDR3, from cysteine to phenylalanine inclusive. Of all the DNA, just the CDR3 is kept, 48 bases in frame from base 1. CDR1 ENHRY and CDR2 SYGVKD are derived from the germline V gene. Trimming takes 0 bases from V and 2 bases from J, and the germline ends sit 12 bases apart. Material for sequencing was PBMCs or T cells enriched from blood (not recorded which). The V and J genes are TRBV10-3 and TRBJ2-3; too little of a D gene remains to name it. The source of this sequence is a woman aged 50 to 60 with acute COVID-19. The nucleotides are TGTGCCATCAGTGAGTCAGAACTACTCCACACAGATACGCAGTATTTT. It encodes CAISESELLHTDTQYF.